The 22 T cell receptor beta chains listed next were all sequenced from one sample in a study of cytomegalovirus exposure and HLA in healthy donors. PCR used 60 Vbeta primers and 13 Jbeta primers. The method was immunoSEQ multiplex PCR; TCRdb's version includes in-frame clones alone and lacks a portion of them. The sample table includes 100,000 to 150,000 clones. Sample: PBMCs. The receptors come from a man younger than 35 in good health and CMV-seronegative.

The chain employs TRBV15 and TRBJ2-7, with 11 bases aligning to TRBD1. The CDR3 extends over 17 amino acids. With 4 bases clipped from V and 6 bases from J, the junction kept 14 bases outside the gene matches. Per the germline V gene, CDR1 is LNHNV and CDR2 is YYDKDF (reference sequence). CDR3 sequence (DNA): TGTGCCACCAGCACCCTCGTTCAGGACAGGGGGCGATCCGAGCAGTACTTC. It yields the protein CATSTLVQDRGRSEQYF.

The CDR3 DNA is TGTGCCAGCAGTTACACGAAAGCGGGGGGGGCCTACGAGCAGTACTTC. Its protein is CASSYTKAGGAYEQYF. The V call is TRBV6-5, the J call TRBJ2-7; 10 nucleotides align to TRBD2. The CDR3 covers 16 residues. The V segment lost 2 bases and the J segment 2 bases; nucleotides outside the gene matches: 6. CDR1 is MNHEY and CDR2 is SVGAGI in the germline V gene.

The rearrangement uses TRBV10-2 and TRBJ1-2; a possible D gene is TRBD1 (5 bases). This CDR3 has 13 amino acids. Trimming left V 2 bases short and J 2 bases short, with 6 bases between. From germline, CDR1 is WSHSY and CDR2 SAAADI. The CDR3 spells CASSEGGNYGYTF. The CDR3 DNA sequence: TGCGCCAGCAGTGAGGGGGGGAACTATGGCTACACCTTC.

This chain connects TRBV13 to TRBJ2-5, with a possible D match to TRBD2 (5 bases). CDR1 PRHDT and CDR2 FYEKMQ come from the germline V gene (reference sequence). V lost 3 bases and J 5 bases, leaving 10 bases between the germline ends. This CDR3 spans 13 amino acids. In DNA, the CDR3 is TGTGCCAGCAGCTTGAGGGAGAGGGAGACCCAGTACTTC. Its protein is CASSLRERETQYF.

V is TRBV5-1 and J is TRBJ1-2; D gene uncertain. The CDR3 is 13 amino acids. Per the germline V gene, CDR1 is SGHRS and CDR2 is YFSETQ. The V end was cut by 4 bases, the J end by 8 bases, with 15 bases between. CDR3 in DNA: TGCGCCAGCAGCACCCCCTCCGGGGAAGGCTACACCTTC. This sequence encodes CASSTPSGEGYTF.

The V and J genes are TRBV4-3 and TRBJ1-1; D unresolved. V gave up 1 base and J gave up 0 bases, with 6 bases separating them. Germline V gene lookup returns CDR1 LGHNA and CDR2 YSLEER. The CDR3 totals 14 residues. The CDR3 DNA reads as TGCGCCAGCAGCCAAGTCAGGATGAACACTGAAGCTTTCTTT. Residues: CASSQVRMNTEAFF.

The chain recombines TRBV5-4 with TRBJ1-2, with 8 positions matching TRBD1. Germline trimming cut 7 bases from V and 7 bases from J; bases unmatched to any gene: 15. CDR1 is SGHNT and CDR2 is YYREEE in the germline V gene (reference sequence). CDR3 length: 15 amino acids. The CDR3 here is CASYIRDRYSPGYTF. CDR3 coding DNA: TGTGCCAGCTATATCCGGGACAGGTACTCCCCTGGCTACACCTTC.

The rearrangement joins TRBV28 to TRBJ2-7, with D possibly matching TRBD1 (6 bases). Germline CDR1 and CDR2: MDHEN and SYDVKM. V was clipped by 6 bases and J by 1 base, with 10 bases between them. The CDR3 runs 13 residues. The CDR3 region has the DNA TGTGCCAGCAGCACCCAGGGGTCCTACGAGCAGTACTTC. Residues: CASSTQGSYEQYF.

The chain carries TRBV6-5 and TRBJ2-7, with 8 bases lining up with TRBD1. Germline CDR1 is MNHEY and CDR2 is SVGAGI. The trim removed 8 bases at V and 1 base at J, leaving 10 bases unmatched. The CDR3 extends over 15 amino acids. The CDR3, as DNA: TGTGCCAGCCGCCGTTTGGGACAGGCATCCTACGAGCAGTACTTC. This sequence encodes CASRRLGQASYEQYF.

The V and J genes are TRBV28 and TRBJ2-2, with 7 positions matching TRBD2. Looked up from germline, CDR1 is MDHEN and CDR2 is SYDVKM. The CDR3 has 14 amino acids. V was clipped by 6 bases and J by 6 bases; unmatched bases: 7. The CDR3 region has the DNA TGTGCCAGCAGACCCACTAGCGCGGCCGGGGAGCTGTTTTTT. Its translation: CASRPTSAAGELFF.

A remark on this clone: The same CDR3 can be traced to other DNA sequences in this sample. The chain uses TRBV25-1 and TRBJ1-3; D gene unclear. CDR3 length: 14 residues. The V and J ends lost 3 bases and 4 bases respectively, with 10 bases between them. The germline V gene encodes CDR1 MGHDK and CDR2 SYGVNS. The CDR3 spells CASSEARVGNTIYF. As DNA, the CDR3 is TGTGCCAGCAGTGAGGCGAGGGTGGGAAACACCATATATTTT.

The genes are TRBV19 and TRBJ1-1; 8 bases line up with TRBD1. The germline gives CDR1 LNHDA, CDR2 SQIVND (reference sequence). With 5 bases clipped from V and 0 bases from J, the junction kept 8 bases outside the gene matches. This CDR3 has 16 residues. CDR3 amino acids: CASSDRLTGVNTEAFF. CDR3 nucleotides: TGTGCCAGTAGTGATCGGTTGACAGGGGTGAACACTGAAGCTTTCTTT.

In DNA form, the CDR3 reads TGTGCCAGCAGCCCAAAGACAGGGGTAGGGACCCAGTACTTC. Amino acids: CASSPKTGVGTQYF. The V and J genes are TRBV28 and TRBJ2-5, with TRBD1 identical over 8 bases. The CDR3 consists of 14 residues. Germline CDR1 MDHEN, CDR2 SYDVKM. Trimming took 6 bases from V and 7 from J; bases not matched to a gene: 10.

Concerning this clone: This CDR3 is also generated by other DNA sequences in the sample. The J gene is TRBJ2-6, the V gene TRBV4-1; 11 bases line up with TRBD1. The CDR3 contains 18 residues. CDR1 MGHRA and CDR2 YSYEKL come from the germline V gene. V gave up 1 base and J gave up 1 base; unmatched junction bases: 3. CDR3 nucleotides: TGCGCCAGCAGCCAAGCTGGACAGGGGGCATCTGGGGCCAACGTCCTGACTTTC. Translated: CASSQAGQGASGANVLTF.

The CDR3 sequence: CASSFSGTGYHEQYF. The CDR3 DNA follows: TGTGCCAGCAGTTTCTCAGGGACAGGGTACCACGAGCAGTACTTC. This chain connects TRBV28 to TRBJ2-7, with 9 bases that match TRBD1. CDR3 length: 15 residues. V was clipped by 3 bases and J by 5 bases; unmatched bases: 8. CDR1 is MDHEN and CDR2 is SYDVKM in the germline V gene.

The V gene is TRBV6-5, the J gene TRBJ2-5; D might be TRBD1 (5 bases). The CDR3 sequence is 14 residues long. Trimming shortened V by 0 bases and J by 5 bases, and 10 bases separated the two germline ends. CDR1 and CDR2 (germline): MNHEY, SVGAGI. The CDR3 DNA sequence: TGTGCCAGCAGTTACTCGGGGCAGGACGAGACCCAGTACTTC. It encodes CASSYSGQDETQYF.

This chain links TRBV14 with TRBJ1-1, with 8 bases identical to TRBD1. CDR1 is SGHDN and CDR2 is FVKESK in the germline V gene. This CDR3 is 13 amino acids long. Unmatched junction bases numbered 4, after V lost 0 bases and J lost 10 bases. The CDR3 region is CASSQETTGGAFF. In nucleotides, the CDR3 is TGTGCCAGCAGCCAAGAAACCACAGGGGGAGCTTTCTTT.

The V call is TRBV19, the J call TRBJ1-1; D is unclear. V lost 3 bases and J 3 bases, leaving 11 bases between the germline ends. This CDR3 region has 14 residues. Germline V gene data show CDR1 as LNHDA and CDR2 as SQIVND (reference sequence). The CDR3 loop is CASSIGEAHTEAFF. The CDR3, as DNA: TGTGCCAGTAGTATCGGGGAAGCGCACACTGAAGCTTTCTTT.

This rearrangement joins TRBV11-2 to TRBJ1-1; D may be TRBD1 (6 bases). This CDR3 region has 16 residues. V dropped 5 bases and J dropped 7 bases, with 23 bases sitting between them. Germline CDR1 reads SGHAT; CDR2 reads FQNNGV. The CDR3 DNA reads as TGTGCCAGCAGCCTTCGACTTGACAGGAGGAACCGTGAAGCTTTCTTT. It encodes CASSLRLDRRNREAFF.

The chain employs TRBV29-1 and TRBJ2-3; 7 nucleotides line up with TRBD1. Germline CDR1 SQVTM, CDR2 ANQGSEA. The CDR3 consists of 13 residues. Trimming cost V 4 bases and J 4 bases; bases outside gene matches: 5. CDR3 in amino acids: CSVGGQFSDTQYF. CDR3 DNA sequence: TGCAGCGTTGGGGGACAGTTTTCAGATACGCAGTATTTT.

The CDR3 sequence is CASRLEWGLNEKLFF. CDR3 bases: TGCGCCAGCAGGCTGGAGTGGGGCCTGAATGAAAAACTGTTTTTT. The chain carries TRBV5-1 and TRBJ1-4, with D perhaps matching TRBD1 (5 bases). The CDR3 contains 15 residues. Germline CDR1 reads SGHRS; CDR2 reads YFSETQ. V shed 5 bases and J shed 5 bases, with 16 bases lying between them.

Written as DNA, the CDR3 is TGTGCCAGCAGACTTGACGGGGGACAGGTAGACACCTTC. Protein sequence: CASRLDGGQVDTF. This chain links TRBV6-5 with TRBJ1-2; TRBD1 aligns across 8 bases. The junction had 12 bases not matched to a gene; V was cut back by 6 bases and J by 12 bases. The CDR3 runs to 13 residues. In germline, CDR1 is MNHEY, CDR2 SVGAGI.